Shown below are 18 T cell receptor beta chains from a single sample sequenced in a study of cytomegalovirus exposure and HLA in healthy donors. 13 Jbeta primers and 60 Vbeta primers were used for the PCR. Assay used: immunoSEQ multiplex PCR; TCRdb lists only in-frame clones, some missing. The profile shows about 150,000 clones, approximately 70% of them singletons. The source material was PBMCs. These TCRs come from a woman in her late teens or twenties in good health and CMV-seropositive.

The chain recombines TRBV5-1 with TRBJ2-5, with TRBD2 identical over 7 bases. The germline gives CDR1 SGHRS, CDR2 YFSETQ. V shed 4 bases and J 1 base; nucleotides not matched to a gene: 7. The length of the CDR3 is 15 residues. CDR3 sequence: CASSEASGSQETQYF. As DNA, the CDR3 is TGCGCCAGCAGCGAGGCTAGCGGCTCCCAAGAGACCCAGTACTTC. Full variable domain (missing parts from reference TRBV5-1 and TRBJ2-5): KAGVTQTPRYLIKTRGQQVTLSCSPISGHRSVSWYQQTPGQGLQFLFEYFSETQRNKGNFPGRFSGRQFSNSRSEMNVSTLELGDSALYLCASSEASGSQETQYFGPGTRLLVL.

V and J are TRBV7-2 and TRBJ2-7; the match to TRBD2 covers 12 bases. Germline trimming cut 2 bases from V and 7 bases from J; bases unmatched to any gene: 12. Per germline, CDR1 SGHTA and CDR2 FQGNSA. This CDR3 spans 17 amino acids. The CDR3 DNA is TGTGCCAGCAGCTTAACCACCCTAGCGGGGGGGCCGGTAGAGCAGTACTTC. This gives the protein CASSLTTLAGGPVEQYF.

The CDR3 DNA follows: TGTGCCAGCAGTTTACGTCAGGGGCTTGGGTATGGCTACACCTTC. Protein sequence: CASSLRQGLGYGYTF. The chain couples TRBV27 to TRBJ1-2, with D perhaps matching TRBD1 (6 bases). This CDR3 comprises 15 residues. The V and J ends lost 2 bases and 5 bases respectively, with 15 bases between them. Germline values: CDR1 MNHEY, CDR2 SMNVEV (reference sequence).

This rearrangement joins TRBV6-5 to TRBJ2-5; possibly TRBD1 for D (6 bases). The end of the DNA fits TRBJ2-7 better, so the J call may be wrong. The CDR3 consists of 14 residues. Germline V CDR1 and CDR2: MNHEY, SVGAGI. CDR3 residues: CASSADSPPAEQYF. As DNA, the CDR3 is TGTGCCAGCAGTGCGGACAGTCCCCCCGCCGAGCAGTACTTC.

This clone was counted only a few times. This chain links TRBV9 with TRBJ2-2, with TRBD2 as a possible D gene (6 bases). V was cut by 4 bases and J by 1 base, with 14 bases left in between. This CDR3 is 16 amino acids long. The germline CDR1 and CDR2 sequences are SGDLS and YYNGEE. The DNA of the CDR3 is TGTGCCAGCAGCTCCAGTTGGCGGGGGAACACCGGGGAGCTGTTTTTT. Protein: CASSSSWRGNTGELFF.

J is TRBJ2-3 and V is TRBV5-1, with D possibly matching TRBD2 (5 bases). The germline V and J ends were trimmed by 2 bases and 3 bases, with 10 bases remaining between them. The CDR3 length is 14 residues. Germline V gives CDR1 SGHRS, CDR2 YFSETQ. The CDR3 DNA follows: TGCGCCAGCAGCTTCTCCGGACTTACAGATACGCAGTATTTT. Residues: CASSFSGLTDTQYF.

The gene calls are TRBV9 and TRBJ2-3; perhaps TRBD2 as D (6 bases). Germline CDR1 reads SGDLS; CDR2 reads YYNGEE. This CDR3 is 16 amino acids long. The V gene lost 4 bases and the J gene lost 2 bases, with 17 bases spanning the gap. The CDR3 sequence is CASSSGTPRPTDTQYF. As DNA, the CDR3 is TGTGCCAGCAGCTCCGGGACTCCTCGGCCCACAGATACGCAGTATTTT.

The chain joins TRBV6-5 to TRBJ1-1, with unresolved D. Per the germline V gene, CDR1 is MNHEY and CDR2 is SVGAGI. The CDR3 contains 14 residues. Trimming took off 6 bases at V and 0 bases at J, with 11 bases between the two ends. The CDR3 reads CASRQTTMNTEAFF. In nucleotides, the CDR3 is TGTGCCAGCAGACAGACGACGATGAACACTGAAGCTTTCTTT.

The rearrangement links TRBV9 to TRBJ2-3; D not certain. The CDR3 has 15 residues. Germline V gives CDR1 SGDLS, CDR2 YYNGEE. V shed 0 bases and J shed 2 bases, with 10 bases lying between them. DNA of the CDR3: TGTGCCAGCAGCGTAGGAGGCCTCTACACAGATACGCAGTATTTT. As protein: CASSVGGLYTDTQYF.

The gene calls are TRBV28 and TRBJ2-1; TRBD2 agrees at 9 bases. The J segment lost 9 bases and the V segment lost 5 bases, leaving 5 bases of the junction unmatched. This CDR3 region has 13 residues. Germline assignment: CDR1 MDHEN and CDR2 SYDVKM. The CDR3 region is CASSPLLAGEQFF. In DNA, the CDR3 is TGTGCCAGCAGTCCCCTACTAGCGGGTGAGCAGTTCTTC.

CDR3 amino acids: CASSAISGNTIYF. The CDR3 DNA reads as TGTGCCAGCAGTGCTATCTCTGGAAACACCATATATTTT. V and J are TRBV2 and TRBJ1-3; no definite D call. The V gene lost 4 bases and the J gene lost 0 bases, with 4 bases spanning the gap. Germline assignment: CDR1 SNHLY and CDR2 FYNNEI. The CDR3 extends over 13 amino acids.

The V and J genes are TRBV28 and TRBJ1-6, with TRBD1 identical over 7 bases. This CDR3 has 13 amino acids. CDR1 and CDR2 from the germline V gene are MDHEN and SYDVKM. V lost 6 bases, J lost 9 bases, and 5 bases stayed unmatched. CDR3 in DNA: TGTGCCAGCAGAAAAACAGGGGTTTCACCCCTCCACTTT. It yields the protein CASRKTGVSPLHF.

This chain connects TRBV9 to TRBJ1-2; 8 bases are a match to TRBD1. The CDR3 sequence is 14 residues long. Looked up from germline, CDR1 is SGDLS and CDR2 is YYNGEE. Trimming at V came to 0 bases and at J to 8 bases, leaving 6 bases not matched to a gene. The CDR3 bases are TGTGCCAGCAGCGTAGTTGACAGGGGAGGCGGCTACACCTTC. It is translated as CASSVVDRGGGYTF.

This rearrangement joins TRBV6-6 to TRBJ1-1; D possibly corresponds to TRBD1 (6 bases). This CDR3 comprises 15 residues. The V gene's germline CDR1 is MNHNY and CDR2 SVGAGI (reference sequence). V lost 5 bases and J 3 bases, leaving 16 bases between the germline ends. The CDR3 DNA sequence: TGTGCCAGCAGTCTTAAGGGGGAATCATACACTGAAGCTTTCTTT. Translated, it gives CASSLKGESYTEAFF.

This sequence joins TRBV7-3 and TRBJ2-2, with a possible D match to TRBD1 (6 bases). The CDR3 loop spans 16 amino acids. Germline CDR1 and CDR2: SGHTA and FQGTGA. V gave up 5 bases and J gave up 3 bases, with 16 bases separating them. CDR3 in amino acids: CASSPSLRGYTGELFF. CDR3 DNA sequence: TGTGCCAGCAGCCCTAGCTTGAGGGGGTACACCGGGGAGCTGTTTTTT.

CDR3: CASSLGRGRNTGELFF. The CDR3 region has the DNA TGTGCCAGCAGCTTAGGGAGAGGCAGGAACACCGGGGAGCTGTTTTTT. The chain has TRBV7-2 and TRBJ2-2, with D unclear. Germline V gene sequence: CDR1 SGHTA, CDR2 FQGNSA. The V end lost 1 base, the J end lost 1 base, and 10 bases lay between the germline ends. This CDR3 region has 16 residues.

The chain recombines TRBV10-3 with TRBJ1-1; no clear D gene. The CDR3 is made up of 14 amino acids. Germline lookup yields CDR1 ENHRY and CDR2 SYGVKD. Trimming took 3 bases from V and 0 from J, leaving 8 bases between them. CDR3 DNA sequence: TGTGCCATCAGTGAACCTACTATGAACACTGAAGCTTTCTTT. It is translated as CAISEPTMNTEAFF.

The chain joins TRBV19 to TRBJ1-2, with a tentative D call TRBD1 (5 bases). CDR3 length: 15 residues. The germline gives CDR1 LNHDA, CDR2 SQIVND (reference sequence). The V end was cut by 5 bases, the J end by 4 bases, with 17 bases between. The CDR3 DNA reads TGTGCCAGTAGTGTGAGGGAGGGGCCTGGCTATGGCTACACCTTC. Translating gives CASSVREGPGYGYTF.